This is a list of T cell receptor beta chains from one sample in a study of blood T cell repertoires in COVID-19. Some clones are missing from TCRdb's copy, which holds only in-frame ones; the method was immunoSEQ multiplex PCR. Of some 210,000 clones detected, about 93% appear once; the ten largest clones hold 0.7% to 0.85%. Sequencing was performed on peripheral blood. These receptors were taken from a man aged 60 to 69 with COVID-19, enrolled during active disease. The CDR3 runs from the conserved cysteine through the conserved F or W. Each record gives: clone size, D gene, J gene, V gene, CDR3 DNA, CDR3 protein. D genes are given only for firm matches. A clone size is listed for some rows: how often the clone was seen (once, few, many), or a class if it is expanded.

>-|-|TRBJ2-3|TRBV27
TGTGCCAGCAGTAGTGCCCAGGGTATCAGCACAGATACGCAGTATTTT
CASSSAQGISTDTQYF
>-|-|TRBJ2-7|TRBV19
TGTGCCAGTAGTATTCCCGGAGTATCCTACGAGCAGTACTTC
CASSIPGVSYEQYF
>-|-|TRBJ2-3|TRBV2
TGTGCCAGCCGGGGAAGGTCCTCTAGCACAGATACGCAGTATTTT
CASRGRSSSTDTQYF
>few|TRBD1|TRBJ1-3|TRBV10-3
TGTGCCATCAGTGGGACAGGGAGAACTGGAAACACCATATATTTT
CAISGTGRTGNTIYF
>-|TRBD1|TRBJ2-7|TRBV6-6
TGTGCCAGCAGCGGACAGGGAACCTACGAGCAGTACTTC
CASSGQGTYEQYF
>-|-|TRBJ1-5|TRBV19
TGTGCCAGTAGTATTCTGGCAGATAGCAATCAGCCCCAGCATTTT
CASSILADSNQPQHF
>-|-|TRBJ2-7|TRBV4-2
TGTGCCAGCAGCCAAGATGGGCGGGGCGAGCAGTACTTC
CASSQDGRGEQYF
>-|-|TRBJ1-1|TRBV6-5
TGTGCCAGCAGGCCGGGGGAGCCAGTGGGTGAAGCTTTCTTT
CASRPGEPVGEAFF
>-|-|TRBJ1-5|TRBV19
TGTGCCAGTAGTATGGGGGCCATCAGGGGACGGGGCAATCAGCCCCAGCATTTT
CASSMGAIRGRGNQPQHF
>once|TRBD1|TRBJ2-7|TRBV28
TGTGCCAGCAGTCCTCCCGGGACAGGGGGTTCACAGCAGTACTTC
CASSPPGTGGSQQYF
>-|TRBD1|TRBJ1-2|TRBV2
TGTGCCAGCAGTTGGGACAGTTCTAACTATGGCTACACCTTC
CASSWDSSNYGYTF
>-|-|TRBJ1-5|TRBV19
TGTGCTCCCGGCGGGGGTTTGGATCAGCCCCAGCATTTT
CAPGGGLDQPQHF
>-|-|TRBJ1-1|TRBV19
TGTGCCTCCCTGGCGGGAGGAGGCACTGAAGCTTTCTTT
CASLAGGGTEAFF
>-|TRBD2|TRBJ2-1|TRBV11-2
TGTGCCAGCAGCAGTTTAGCGGGAGTGGCCTACAATGAGCAGTTCTTC
CASSSLAGVAYNEQFF
>-|-|TRBJ1-1|TRBV12-3/TRBV12-4
TGTGCCAGCAGTAAGACAGTTGAAGCTTTCTTT
CASSKTVEAFF
>-|TRBD2|TRBJ2-5|TRBV5-1
TGCGCCAGCAGGTTTAGCGGGGTCAACCAAGAGACCCAGTACTTC
CASRFSGVNQETQYF
>-|-|TRBJ1-5|TRBV30
TGTGCCTGGAGTATGATTAGGGGCACTCAGCCCCAGCATTTT
CAWSMIRGTQPQHF
>once|TRBD1|TRBJ1-6|TRBV9
TGTGCCAGCAGCGTGGCCCTACAGGGGAATTCACCCCTCCACTTT
CASSVALQGNSPLHF
>-|TRBD1|TRBJ2-7|TRBV7-2
TGTGCCAGCAGCTTAGCGAGTCAGGGGGCACCGTACGAGCAGTACTTC
CASSLASQGAPYEQYF
>-|TRBD1|TRBJ1-1|TRBV5-1
TGCGCCAGCAGCTCCCCGACAGGGTTGACTGAAGCTTTCTTT
CASSSPTGLTEAFF
>-|-|TRBJ1-1|TRBV19
TGTGCCAGTAGTATAGGGGCAGCAGAAGCTTTCTTT
CASSIGAAEAFF
>-|TRBD2|TRBJ2-7|TRBV15
TGTGCCACCAGCCGCATCCGGGAGGGCTCCCGGGAGCAGTACTTC
CATSRIREGSREQYF
>-|-|TRBJ2-1|TRBV10-3
TGTGCCATCAGTGAGTCGGTCGGGGGGCGCGGGAATGAGCAGTTCTTC
CAISESVGGRGNEQFF
>-|TRBD1|TRBJ1-2|TRBV19
TGTGCCAGCCTCACTTCGCCGGGACAGGGGATATATGGCTACACCTTC
CASLTSPGQGIYGYTF
>-|TRBD2|TRBJ2-1|TRBV11-2
TGTGCCAGCAGCTTAGATGGGCTAGCGGGAGGGTATGAGCAGTTCTTC
CASSLDGLAGGYEQFF
>-|TRBD1|TRBJ1-2|TRBV27
TGTGCCAGCAGTTTTGGGCAGGGGGGTGACTATGGCTACACCTTC
CASSFGQGGDYGYTF
>-|-|TRBJ1-6|TRBV6-1
TGTGCCAGCAGTGAACGGCACAGGGATATTGAACGATCACCCCTCCACTTT
CASSERHRDIERSPLHF
>-|TRBD1|TRBJ1-2|TRBV5-6
TGTGCCAGCAGCATGACAGGGACGAGCTACACCTTC
CASSMTGTSYTF
>few|-|TRBJ1-2|TRBV25-1
TGTGCCAGCAGTGGGGGTGTAGGGGCCAGTAACTATGGCTACACCTTC
CASSGGVGASNYGYTF
>-|-|TRBJ1-4|TRBV30
TGTGCCTGGAGGGGAGCGGGGGGTCGCCTGTTTTTT
CAWRGAGGRLFF
>-|-|TRBJ2-5|TRBV7-2
TGTGCCAGCACCGGGGACAACTCGGTCGGGGAGACCCAGTACTTC
CASTGDNSVGETQYF
>-|TRBD2|TRBJ2-1|TRBV18
TGTGCCAGCTCACCACCTAGCGGGGGCTTCTACAATGAGCAGTTCTTC
CASSPPSGGFYNEQFF
>-|-|TRBJ1-2|TRBV5-6
TGTGCCAGCAGCTTGGGAGCCAGGGACTATGGCTACACCTTC
CASSLGARDYGYTF
>-|-|TRBJ1-1|TRBV7-3
TGTGCCAGCAGCTTACAGGCCAGGAACACTGAAGCTTTCTTT
CASSLQARNTEAFF
>-|TRBD2|TRBJ2-2|TRBV4-1
TGCGCCAGCAGCTATAGCGGGAGTGACGCCGGGGAGCTGTTTTTT
CASSYSGSDAGELFF
>-|-|TRBJ1-6|TRBV25-1
TGTGCCAGCAGTTCCGACAGACAAAATTCACCCCTCCACTTT
CASSSDRQNSPLHF
>-|TRBD1|TRBJ2-1|TRBV18
TGTGCCAGCTCACCAACGGGACAGGGGTCCGGTGGTGAGCAGTTCTTC
CASSPTGQGSGGEQFF
>-|TRBD1|TRBJ2-1|TRBV7-9
TGTGCCAGCAGCCCCCCAGGACAGGGGGCCTATGAGCAGTTCTTC
CASSPPGQGAYEQFF
>-|-|TRBJ1-5|TRBV6-2/TRBV6-3
TGTGCCAGCAGTTACATGGACAGTTCCCAGCATTTT
CASSYMDSSQHF
>-|-|TRBJ2-2|TRBV5-1
TGCGCCAGCAGCTTTGTAGCAGGGTCGAACACCGGGGAGCTGTTTTTT
CASSFVAGSNTGELFF
>-|TRBD1|TRBJ1-1|TRBV30
TGTGCCTGGAGTGGACAGGGGCCGACTGAAGCTTTCTTT
CAWSGQGPTEAFF
>-|TRBD1|TRBJ1-1|TRBV7-9
TGTGCCAGCAGCGACCGACAGGGGGCCACTGAAGCTTTCTTT
CASSDRQGATEAFF
>-|-|TRBJ2-3|TRBV9
TGTGCCAGCAGCAAGACACCTAATACGCAGTATTTT
CASSKTPNTQYF
>-|TRBD1|TRBJ1-6|TRBV4-1
TGCGCCAGCAGCCCAGGACAGGGGGCGAATTCACCCCTCCACTTT
CASSPGQGANSPLHF
>-|TRBD1|TRBJ2-5|TRBV19
TGTGCCAGTAGTATAGGGACAGGGTCCCAAGAGACCCAGTACTTC
CASSIGTGSQETQYF
>-|-|TRBJ2-4|TRBV19
TGTGCCAGTAGTATCTCCTTAGCCAAAAACATTCAGTACTTC
CASSISLAKNIQYF
>-|-|TRBJ1-2|TRBV7-2
TGTGCCAGCAGCTTAGGAAGGGCGGGCTACTATGGCTACACCTTC
CASSLGRAGYYGYTF
>-|-|TRBJ1-4|TRBV5-1
TGCGCCAGCAGCATATCGGGGGGGACTAATGAAAAACTGTTTTTT
CASSISGGTNEKLFF
>once|TRBD1|TRBJ1-2|TRBV9
TGTGCCAGCAGCGTAGTGGGCACAGGGGTCTATGGCTACACCTTC
CASSVVGTGVYGYTF
>-|-|TRBJ2-3|TRBV10-3
TGTGCCATCAGTGAAACTAGCACAGATACGCAGTATTTT
CAISETSTDTQYF